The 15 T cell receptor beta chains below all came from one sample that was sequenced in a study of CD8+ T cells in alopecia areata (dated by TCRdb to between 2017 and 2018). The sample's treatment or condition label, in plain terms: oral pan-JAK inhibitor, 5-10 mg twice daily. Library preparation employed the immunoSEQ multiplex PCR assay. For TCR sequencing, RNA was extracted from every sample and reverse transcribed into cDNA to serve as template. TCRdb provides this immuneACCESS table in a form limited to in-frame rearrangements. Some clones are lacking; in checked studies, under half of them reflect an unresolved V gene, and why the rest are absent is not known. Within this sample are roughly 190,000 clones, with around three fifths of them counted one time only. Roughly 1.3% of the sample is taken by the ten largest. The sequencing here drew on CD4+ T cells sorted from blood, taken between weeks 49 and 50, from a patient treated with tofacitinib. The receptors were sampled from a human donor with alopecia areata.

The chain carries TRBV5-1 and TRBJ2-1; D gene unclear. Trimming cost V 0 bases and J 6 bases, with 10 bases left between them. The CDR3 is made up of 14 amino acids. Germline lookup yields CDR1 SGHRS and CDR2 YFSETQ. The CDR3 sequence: CASSLAVIGNEQFF. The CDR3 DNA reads TGCGCCAGCAGCTTGGCCGTGATTGGCAATGAGCAGTTCTTC.

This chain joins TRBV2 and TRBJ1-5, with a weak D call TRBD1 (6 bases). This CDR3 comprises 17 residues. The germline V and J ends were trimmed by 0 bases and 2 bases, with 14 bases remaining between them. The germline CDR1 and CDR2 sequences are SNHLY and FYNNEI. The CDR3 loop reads CASSEAAGGRGNQPQHF. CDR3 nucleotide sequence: TGTGCCAGCAGTGAAGCGGCGGGGGGCCGGGGCAATCAGCCCCAGCATTTT. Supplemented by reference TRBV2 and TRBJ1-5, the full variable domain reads EPEVTQTPSHQVTQMGQEVILRCVPISNHLYFYWYRQILGQKVEFLVSFYNNEISEKSEIFDDQFSVERPDGSNFTLKIRSTKLEDSAMYFCASSEAAGGRGNQPQHFGDGTRLSIL.

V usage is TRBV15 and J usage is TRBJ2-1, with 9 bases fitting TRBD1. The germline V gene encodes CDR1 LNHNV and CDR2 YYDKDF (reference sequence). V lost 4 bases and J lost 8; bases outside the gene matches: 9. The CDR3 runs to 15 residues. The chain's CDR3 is CATSTQGARFDEQFF. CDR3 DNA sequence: TGTGCCACCAGCACACAGGGGGCGCGGTTCGATGAGCAGTTCTTC.

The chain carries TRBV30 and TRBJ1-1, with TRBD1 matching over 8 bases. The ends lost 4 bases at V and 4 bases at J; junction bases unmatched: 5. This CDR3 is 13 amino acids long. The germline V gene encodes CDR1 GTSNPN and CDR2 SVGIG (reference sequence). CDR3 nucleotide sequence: TGTGCCTGGATACCAGGACAGGGCACTGAAGCTTTCTTT. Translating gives CAWIPGQGTEAFF.

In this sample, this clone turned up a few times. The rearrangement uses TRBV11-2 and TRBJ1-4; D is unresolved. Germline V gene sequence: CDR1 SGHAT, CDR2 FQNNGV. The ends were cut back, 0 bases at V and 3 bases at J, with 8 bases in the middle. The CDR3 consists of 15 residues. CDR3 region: CASSLDGKSNEKLFF. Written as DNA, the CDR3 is TGTGCCAGCAGCTTAGATGGGAAGTCTAATGAAAAACTGTTTTTT.

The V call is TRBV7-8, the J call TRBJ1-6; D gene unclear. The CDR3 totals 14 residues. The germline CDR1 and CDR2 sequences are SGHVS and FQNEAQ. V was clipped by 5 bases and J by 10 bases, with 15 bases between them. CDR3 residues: CASSTNRALSPLHF. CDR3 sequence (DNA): TGTGCCAGCAGCACCAACCGGGCCCTCTCACCCCTCCACTTT.

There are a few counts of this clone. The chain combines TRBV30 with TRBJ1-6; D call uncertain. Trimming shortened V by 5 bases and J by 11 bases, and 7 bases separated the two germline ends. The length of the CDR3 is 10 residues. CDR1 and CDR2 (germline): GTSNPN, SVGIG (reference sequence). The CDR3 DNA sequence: TGTGCCTGGGGACCCACACCCCTCCACTTT. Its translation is CAWGPTPLHF.

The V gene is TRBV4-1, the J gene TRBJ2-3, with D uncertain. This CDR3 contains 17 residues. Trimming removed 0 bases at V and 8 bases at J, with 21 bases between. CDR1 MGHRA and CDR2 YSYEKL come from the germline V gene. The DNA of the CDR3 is TGCGCCAGCAGCCAAGATAAAATAGGGCCCGCGGCTATTACGCAGTATTTT. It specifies CASSQDKIGPAAITQYF.

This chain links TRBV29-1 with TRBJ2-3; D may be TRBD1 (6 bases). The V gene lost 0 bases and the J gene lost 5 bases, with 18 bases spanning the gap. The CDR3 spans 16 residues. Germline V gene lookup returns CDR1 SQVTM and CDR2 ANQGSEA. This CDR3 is CSVEDYGTGPGDTQYF. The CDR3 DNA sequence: TGCAGCGTTGAAGATTATGGCACAGGGCCGGGAGATACGCAGTATTTT.

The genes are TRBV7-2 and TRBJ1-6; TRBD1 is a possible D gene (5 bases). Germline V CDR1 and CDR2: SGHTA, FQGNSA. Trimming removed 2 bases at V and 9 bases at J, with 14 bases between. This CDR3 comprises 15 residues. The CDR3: CASSLQGGQGSPLHF. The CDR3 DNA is TGTGCCAGCAGCTTACAGGGTGGTCAAGGTTCACCCCTCCACTTT.

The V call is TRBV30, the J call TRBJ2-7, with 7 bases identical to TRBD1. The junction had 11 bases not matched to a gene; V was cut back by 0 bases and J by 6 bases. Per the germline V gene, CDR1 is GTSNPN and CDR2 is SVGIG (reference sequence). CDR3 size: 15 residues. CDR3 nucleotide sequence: TGTGCCTGGAGTGTAAAGACAGGGAACAATGTCGAGCAGTACTTC. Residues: CAWSVKTGNNVEQYF.

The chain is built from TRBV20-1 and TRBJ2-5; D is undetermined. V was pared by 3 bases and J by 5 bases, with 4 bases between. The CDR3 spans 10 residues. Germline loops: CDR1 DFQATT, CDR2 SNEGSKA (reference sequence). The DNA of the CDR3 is TGCAGTGCTAGCTGGGAGACCCAGTACTTC. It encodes CSASWETQYF.

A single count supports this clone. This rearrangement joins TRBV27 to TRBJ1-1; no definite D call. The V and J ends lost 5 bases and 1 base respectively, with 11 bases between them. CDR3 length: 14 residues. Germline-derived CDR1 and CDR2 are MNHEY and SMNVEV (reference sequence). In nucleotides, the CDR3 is TGTGCCAGCAGTCCTGGAGGACCGAACACTGAAGCTTTCTTT. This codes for CASSPGGPNTEAFF.

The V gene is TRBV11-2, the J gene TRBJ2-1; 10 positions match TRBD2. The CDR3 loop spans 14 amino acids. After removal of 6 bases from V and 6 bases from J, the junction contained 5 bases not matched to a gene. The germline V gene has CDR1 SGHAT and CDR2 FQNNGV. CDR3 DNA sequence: TGTGCCAGCAGTTGGACTAGCGGTACCAATGAGCAGTTCTTC. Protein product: CASSWTSGTNEQFF.

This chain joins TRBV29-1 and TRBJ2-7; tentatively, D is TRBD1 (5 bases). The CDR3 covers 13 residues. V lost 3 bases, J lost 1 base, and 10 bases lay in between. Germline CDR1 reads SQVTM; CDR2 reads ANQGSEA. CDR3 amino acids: CSVDYQGSYEQYF. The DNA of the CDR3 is TGCAGCGTTGATTATCAGGGTTCCTACGAGCAGTACTTC.